These 16 T cell receptor beta chains came from one sample sequenced in a study of cytomegalovirus exposure and HLA in healthy donors. Use of 60 Vbeta and 13 Jbeta primers characterized the PCR. Produced via immunoSEQ multiplex PCR; TCRdb's table is partial and in-frame only. This table has 150,000 to 200,000 clones, around 80% appearing once. The sequencing input was PBMCs. The source is a woman in her thirties in good health and CMV-seropositive.

This rearrangement joins TRBV5-5 to TRBJ1-1; 8 bases align to TRBD1. Trimming at V came to 4 bases and at J to 7 bases, leaving 3 bases not matched to a gene. This CDR3 contains 12 residues. Germline V gene sequence: CDR1 SGHKS, CDR2 YYEKEE (reference sequence). The CDR3 nucleotides are TGTGCCAGCAGCAGGACAGGGATTGAAGCTTTCTTT. It translates to CASSRTGIEAFF.

The DNA of the CDR3 is TGTGCCAGCAGTAAGATCGGGGATGGCTACACCTTC. This translates into CASSKIGDGYTF. V and J are TRBV6-5 and TRBJ1-2; D is unresolved. Trimming took 5 bases from V and 6 from J, leaving 10 bases between them. CDR3 length equals 12 residues. Germline CDR1 reads MNHEY; CDR2 reads SVGAGI.

This clone was counted a single time. V and J are TRBV6-5 and TRBJ2-1; D may be TRBD2 (5 bases). Trimming took off 4 bases at V and 1 base at J, with 11 bases between the two ends. The CDR3 is made up of 15 amino acids. The germline V gene encodes CDR1 MNHEY and CDR2 SVGAGI. For the CDR3, the DNA is TGTGCCAGCAGTTCGTTTCGGGGATCCTACAATGAGCAGTTCTTC. Translating gives CASSSFRGSYNEQFF.

With regard to this clone: The sample carries other DNA sequences with the same CDR3. The chain carries TRBV5-1 and TRBJ2-2; D might be TRBD1 (5 bases). Trimming removed 2 bases from V and 5 bases from J, with 13 bases in between. The germline CDR1 and CDR2 sequences are SGHRS and YFSETQ. The CDR3 length is 15 residues. CDR3: CASSFGDRDTGELFF. The CDR3 DNA sequence: TGCGCCAGCAGCTTCGGAGACAGAGATACCGGGGAGCTGTTTTTT.

This sequence joins TRBV30 and TRBJ1-2, with 8 bases fitting TRBD1. The V segment lost 1 base and the J segment 2 bases; nucleotides outside the gene matches: 3. Germline lookup yields CDR1 GTSNPN and CDR2 SVGIG (reference sequence). CDR3 length: 14 residues. CDR3 sequence: CAWSEAGGNYGYTF. CDR3 in DNA: TGTGCCTGGAGTGAGGCAGGGGGCAACTATGGCTACACCTTC.

This clone showed up just a few times. This chain uses TRBV11-2 with TRBJ2-5; perhaps TRBD1 as D (6 bases). From germline, CDR1 is SGHAT and CDR2 FQNNGV. The CDR3 consists of 13 residues. Between the trimmed V and J ends, which lost 2 bases and 3 bases, there was a span of 7 bases. Here the CDR3 DNA reads TGTGCCAGCAGCTTACAGGGGAAAGAGACCCAGTACTTC. Its protein product is CASSLQGKETQYF.

CDR3 DNA: TGCGCCAGCAGCTTGGAGACACAGGGTCCGAGGGGGACCCAGTACTTC. It translates to CASSLETQGPRGTQYF. The rearrangement uses TRBV5-1 and TRBJ2-5; D possibly corresponds to TRBD1 (6 bases). Germline V gives CDR1 SGHRS, CDR2 YFSETQ. V lost 0 bases to trimming and J lost 7 bases, with 19 bases between them. CDR3 size: 16 residues.

The chain joins TRBV27 to TRBJ1-5; possible D gene TRBD1, 6 bases. Germline lookup yields CDR1 MNHEY and CDR2 SMNVEV (reference sequence). The ends were cut back, 6 bases at V and 1 base at J, with 13 bases in the middle. The CDR3 extends over 15 amino acids. The CDR3 DNA reads as TGTGCCAGCAGCCCCATTGGACAGAGCAATCAGCCCCAGCATTTT. This gives the protein CASSPIGQSNQPQHF.

CDR3 protein: CASSQDPQGLIFGYTF. The CDR3 nucleotides are TGCGCCAGCAGCCAAGACCCGCAGGGCCTGATTTTTGGCTACACCTTC. The V and J genes are TRBV4-3 and TRBJ1-2; TRBD1 might be the D (5 bases). The CDR3 consists of 16 residues. Germline CDR1 is LGHNA and CDR2 is YSLEER. The germline V and J ends were trimmed by 0 bases and 7 bases, with 18 bases remaining between them.

This clone was observed once. V and J are TRBV10-3 and TRBJ2-3, with 10 nucleotides matching TRBD1. This CDR3 is built from 15 residues. Trimming at V came to 7 bases and at J to 5 bases, leaving 9 bases not matched to a gene. CDR1 and CDR2 from the germline V gene are ENHRY and SYGVKD. CDR3 amino acids: CAITNGGQGIDTQYF. The CDR3 nucleotides read TGTGCCATCACGAATGGGGGACAGGGGATAGATACGCAGTATTTT.

This sequence joins TRBV6-6 and TRBJ1-1; 9 nucleotides align to TRBD1. With V trimmed by 8 bases and J by 8 bases, 3 bases remained unmatched. CDR3 length equals 11 residues. From germline, CDR1 is MNHNY and CDR2 SVGAGI (reference sequence). The DNA for the CDR3 is TGTGCCAGCTCCACAGGGGGCGAAGCTTTCTTT. This gives the protein CASSTGGEAFF.

The V call is TRBV5-1, the J call TRBJ2-7; 7 bases are shared with TRBD2. The CDR3 is 13 residues long. CDR1 SGHRS and CDR2 YFSETQ come from the germline V gene. V gave up 5 bases and J gave up 2 bases; unmatched junction bases: 4. CDR3 protein: CASRREPPYEQYF. The CDR3 bases are TGCGCCAGCAGGCGGGAGCCGCCCTACGAGCAGTACTTC.

The genes are TRBV4-3 and TRBJ1-4, with D unclear. Deletions cut 0 bases from V and 3 bases from J, with 11 bases between. Germline CDR1 is LGHNA and CDR2 is YSLEER. The CDR3 is 16 residues long. The CDR3 DNA sequence: TGCGCCAGCAGCCAAGATAATGGCTTTCCTAATGAAAAACTGTTTTTT. Its translation: CASSQDNGFPNEKLFF.

The chain has TRBV29-1 and TRBJ1-2; D possibly corresponds to TRBD1 (5 bases). Germline assignment: CDR1 SQVTM and CDR2 ANQGSEA. Between the trimmed V and J ends, which lost 7 bases and 4 bases, there was a span of 22 bases. The CDR3 has 15 residues. The CDR3 sequence is CSAHDRGTALYGYTF. CDR3 DNA sequence: TGCAGCGCCCACGATCGGGGGACGGCTCTCTATGGCTACACCTTC. The whole variable domain, filled in from reference TRBV29-1 and TRBJ1-2, reads SAVISQKPSRDICQRGTSLTIQCQVDSQVTMMFWYRQQPGQSLTLIATANQGSEATYESGFVIDKFPISRPNLTFSTLTVSNMSPEDSSIYLCSAHDRGTALYGYTFGSGTRLTVV.

The J gene is TRBJ2-1, the V gene TRBV2; 8 nucleotides match TRBD1. V lost 6 bases, J lost 2 bases, and 6 bases stayed unmatched. The germline gives CDR1 SNHLY, CDR2 FYNNEI. The CDR3 has 15 amino acids. The DNA of the CDR3 is TGTGCCAGCAGGGCCGGACAGGGCCCCTACAATGAGCAGTTCTTC. Protein product: CASRAGQGPYNEQFF. The variable domain in full, completed from reference TRBV2 and TRBJ2-1, reads EPEVTQTPSHQVTQMGQEVILRCVPISNHLYFYWYRQILGQKVEFLVSFYNNEISEKSEIFDDQFSVERPDGSNFTLKIRSTKLEDSAMYFCASRAGQGPYNEQFFGPGTRLTVL.

The chain employs TRBV2 and TRBJ1-2, with 7 bases that match TRBD1. Per the germline V gene, CDR1 is SNHLY and CDR2 is FYNNEI. This CDR3 is built from 14 residues. The ends lost 4 bases at V and 4 bases at J; junction bases unmatched: 6. The CDR3 nucleotides are TGTGCCAGCAGTGCCCGACAGGGCATCTATGGCTACACCTTC. Protein: CASSARQGIYGYTF.